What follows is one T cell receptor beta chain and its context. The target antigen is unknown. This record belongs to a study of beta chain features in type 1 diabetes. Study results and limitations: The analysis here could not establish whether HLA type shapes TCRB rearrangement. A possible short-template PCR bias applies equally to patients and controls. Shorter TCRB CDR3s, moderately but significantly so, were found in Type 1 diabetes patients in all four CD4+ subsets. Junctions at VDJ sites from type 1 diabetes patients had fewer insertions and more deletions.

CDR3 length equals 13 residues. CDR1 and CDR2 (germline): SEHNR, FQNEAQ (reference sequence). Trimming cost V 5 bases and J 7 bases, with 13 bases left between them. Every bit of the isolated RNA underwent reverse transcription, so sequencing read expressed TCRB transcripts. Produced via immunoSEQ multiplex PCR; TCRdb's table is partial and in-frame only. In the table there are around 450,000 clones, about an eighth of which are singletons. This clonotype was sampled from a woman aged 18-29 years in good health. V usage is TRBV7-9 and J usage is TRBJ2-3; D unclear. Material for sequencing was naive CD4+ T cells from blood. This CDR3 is CASSPQVPNTQYF. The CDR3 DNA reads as TGTGCCAGCAGCCCCCAAGTGCCTAATACGCAGTATTTT.